This T cell receptor beta chain was documented in a study of early T cells in non-severe SARS-CoV-2 infection (TCRdb year 2021). Regarding the study in general: Because TCR sequencing relied on bulk RNA taken from unsorted whole blood, pairing of alpha and beta chains was not possible. On the study overall, not on this receptor specifically: Matching against VDJdb was skewed toward anti-spike CD8 responses, likely underestimated virus-specific expansions, and missed private and CD4 specificities.

The protocol used for the library was 5' RACE. The instrument given in TCRdb is NextSeq 500. In the TCR library protocol, unique molecular identifiers were attached to individual cDNA molecules to correct for PCR bias and sequencing error. Both TCR alpha and beta chains were sequenced, and tight co-correlation was observed between alpha and beta sequence abundances in each sample. Per the source publication's procedure: Decombinator V4 was used to annotate TCR sequences for V gene, J gene and CDR3. TCRs were defined as expanded if a significant change between any two time points was detected under a Poisson model with p below 0.0001. TCR abundances were normalised to the total number of TCRs sequenced per sample and were expressed as counts per million. MAIT TCRs were defined by TRAV1-2 paired with TRAJ12, TRAJ20 or TRAJ33, and iNKT TCRs by TRAV10 paired with TRAJ18. VDJdb, accessed 1 November 2021, was searched for CMV, EBV and SARS-CoV-2 annotated TCRs, excluding TCRs annotated for multiple antigens. The public reads were reanalyzed by TCRdb: fastp trimming at Q25, MiXCR alignment, in-frame beta chains only. CDR3 protein sequences are deduplicated, and each keeps its most common genes and DNA. TCRdb's processing, not the authors' own work, is the source of the V and J calls. The sample has just under 65,000 distinct CDR3 sequences on record, about 12% of them singletons. The ten largest clones represent around 4.3% of the sample.

About this clonotype: What antigen it recognizes has not been identified. No base-level quality is on record; no much larger clone is a single base apart.

Looking up the germline V gene yields CDR1 SGDLS and CDR2 YYNGEE. Its CDR3 holds 11 amino acids, cysteine through phenylalanine. The DNA shown is the 33-base CDR3, in frame from base 1. Trimming at the junction amounts to 5 bases on V and 2 bases on J, and the germline ends lie 1 base apart. Set within a cohort of healthcare workers in London, UK, this nested case-control study involved weekly PCR testing of nasopharyngeal swabs along with blood sampling. Between 23 and 31 March 2020, the week of the UK lockdown, healthcare workers were enrolled and then followed up weekly for as long as 16 weeks. This TCR came from an adult who was a healthcare worker with PCR-confirmed SARS-CoV-2 infection or an uninfected control (not recorded which). Recombination joined TRBV9 with TRBJ2-2; the D gene identity is not certain. Sequences were obtained from whole blood. The sequenced DNA is TGTGCCAGCAGAAACACCGGGGAGCTGTTTTTT. Translated, it gives CASRNTGELFF.